This TCR beta chain was identified during a study of beta chain features in type 1 diabetes. Overall study results and limits: In type 1 diabetes patients, VDJ junctions had fewer insertions; deletions at these junctions were more frequent. Using cDNA template may skew counts toward highly expressing activated cells.

Germline loops: CDR1 SGDLS, CDR2 YYNGEE. Deletions cut 0 bases from V and 7 bases from J, with 16 bases between. The CDR3 length is 16 residues. This clone was recorded a few times. Antigen: not known. Expressed TCRB transcripts were sequenced because the isolated RNA had all been reverse transcribed beforehand. The protocol was immunoSEQ multiplex PCR, while the TCRdb copy is restricted to in-frame clones and leaves out a portion. This sample has about 210,000 clones, with about a tenth found just once. Sequenced input: central memory CD4+ T cells from blood. The TCR was taken from a man younger than 35 in good health. The genes are TRBV9 and TRBJ1-4; D gene uncertain. The CDR3, as DNA: TGTGCCAGCAGCGTAGGGTACTATCCCGCGGGTGAAAAACTGTTTTTT. Translation gives CASSVGYYPAGEKLFF.